The clone carrying this TCR beta chain came up a few times. Its antigen is not known. This record belongs to a study of regulatory T cells in long-lasting Graves disease. Study summary: Antithyroid drugs had been taken under 3 months by newly diagnosed Graves' patients.

Losses at the gene ends were 4 bases for V and 8 bases for J; bases not matched to a gene: 5. The CDR3 totals 15 residues. Germline V gene lookup returns CDR1 LGHNA and CDR2 YSLEER. Time point: newly diagnosed GD, antithyroid drugs for less than 3 months. Construction of the TCR library relied on RNA isolated from PBMCs. The patient group derived from an endocrinology department in Xi'an, China. Libraries of TCR beta came from iRepertoire HTBI primers plus Arm-PCR of CDR3 regions. In TCRdb, the multiplex PCR reads were re-called with MiXCR into one record per CDR3 protein. Found here are about 430,000 distinct CDR3 sequences, over 14% of them singletons; the top ten hold over 7.5%. The study's findings and limits: Whereas new patients shared some 970 public clonotypes, persistent patients shared more, at approximately 2,500.

Separately, the same data were catalogued under a study of T cells in Graves' hyperthyroidism and ophthalmopathy. That paper states: Classification by a 13 V-J model distinguished ophthalmopathy from stable hyperthyroidism.

Sequencing was performed on peripheral blood mononuclear cells (PBMCs), taken at new diagnosis, from a patient treated with antithyroid drugs. The chain is built from TRBV4-3 and TRBJ1-6, with 10 bases aligning to TRBD1. This sequence originates from a woman in her thirties or forties with Graves disease. CDR3: CASSPAGQGYSPLHF. The CDR3 DNA is TGCGCCAGCAGCCCGGCGGGACAGGGGTATTCACCCCTCCACTTT.